This T cell receptor (beta chain) is drawn from a study of T cell changes during pregnancy in multiple sclerosis. Germline lookup yields CDR1 KGHSH and CDR2 LQKENI. The CDR3 contains 13 residues. Trimming stripped 2 bases from V and 5 bases from J, with 7 bases between. The method was immunoSEQ multiplex PCR; TCRdb's version includes in-frame clones alone and lacks a portion of them. The sample includes 65,000 to 80,000 clones, about 93% of them seen just once. Sequenced here: peripheral blood, sampled in the first trimester of pregnancy. The sequence was obtained from a female donor with multiple sclerosis, enrolled in a pregnancy study. This rearrangement joins TRBV18 to TRBJ1-5; tentatively, D is TRBD1 (5 bases). The CDR3, as DNA: TGTGCCAGCTCACCAGGGGCGGATCAGCCCCAGCATTTT. Protein sequence: CASSPGADQPQHF.